This T cell receptor (beta chain) appears in the sequencing data of a study of blood T cell repertoires in COVID-19. For the study at large: Sites across the United States, Italy and Spain contributed samples from acute and convalescent COVID-19.

TCRdb's table, derived via immunoSEQ multiplex PCR, lists solely in-frame clones and lacks some. The sample lists roughly 70,000 clones, approximately 92% occurring once. The sequence derives from a human donor in a cohort sampled during active COVID-19. The material sequenced was peripheral blood.

This CDR3 reads CASSYPHPGSYEQYF. The CDR3 nucleotides are TGTGCCAGCAGTTACCCTCACCCGGGCTCCTACGAGCAGTACTTC. The chain is built from TRBV6-6 and TRBJ2-7; D unresolved. Trimming took 2 bases from V and 0 from J, leaving 11 bases between them. Germline CDR1 and CDR2: MNHNY and SVGAGI (reference sequence). This CDR3 spans 15 amino acids.